This entry is about one TCR beta chain. This clonotype occurred many times. The specificity of this receptor is unknown. No much larger clone is present one base from it, and per-base qualities are unavailable. The CDR3, cysteine through phenylalanine, is 14 amino acids long. The retained sequence is limited to the CDR3, 42 bases, with the frame set at the first base. Trimming costs V 3 bases and J 7 bases, and their ends lie 16 bases apart. The CDR1 and CDR2 encoded by the germline V gene are SGHTA and FQGNSA. These data come from a study of T cells in Graves' hyperthyroidism and ophthalmopathy (dated by TCRdb to between 2018 and 2020). For the wider study: Peripheral blood samples were taken at the time of initial diagnosis, prior to any treatment. To identify distinguishing TCR V-J signatures, a discovery cohort of 100 or so patients was used, comprising 43 with Graves' ophthalmopathy and approximately 57 with stable Graves' hyperthyroidism. Whether ophthalmopathy could be predicted prospectively was tested in an independent validation cohort made up of 18 to 20 hyperthyroidism patients plus 17 patients who later progressed to ophthalmopathy. For training and testing, the approximately 92 patients in the discovery cohort were randomly divided in a 7:3 ratio. In addition, the study compared T-cell repertoires in thyroid tissue and in blood from roughly six Graves' hyperthyroidism patients. Once sampling was done, hyperthyroidism patients were given methimazole at a starting dose of 30 mg daily, whereas ophthalmopathy patients were given high-dose intravenous methylprednisolone. The paper reports TCR Vbeta CDR3 sequencing of over 130 peripheral blood samples: 40 or so ophthalmopathy, 75 to 80 hyperthyroidism and roughly 17 progressor patients. Broader findings and caveats from the paper: No statistical method was used to fix the sample size in advance, and group allocation was not hidden from the investigators. A model built on a 13 V-J signature distinguished ophthalmopathy from stable hyperthyroidism, reaching around 90% sensitivity and around 81% specificity in cross-validation and 80%/75% in testing. In validation, progression to ophthalmopathy was predicted by the model with approximately 67% sensitivity and 72% to 80% specificity, a median of approximately 6.5 months before onset. Blood samples also contained most of the expanded thyroid clonotypes (frequency above 0.001), which suggests that blood repertoires may reflect thyroid immune responses.

Ophthalmopathy patients had moderately to severely active disease, with a Clinical Activity Score of 3 or more, a NOSPECS grade of 4 or more, and a disease duration of less than 3 months. Patients with uncontrolled infections, other autoimmune diseases, pregnancy or lactation were excluded. Diagnoses were based on clinical symptoms, serum thyroxine and TRAb, thyroid ultrasound and orbital computed tomography. PBMCs were isolated from about 9 ml of fresh peripheral blood by Ficoll-Paque density gradient centrifugation. Total RNA was extracted with Trizol reagent, and quality was checked on an Agilent 2100 Bioanalyzer. TCR beta CDR3 regions were amplified from RNA transcripts. A first-round RT-PCR of the TCR CDR3 used the HTBI primer set with the Qiagen OneStep RT-PCR kit. Libraries were constructed in a second round of multiplex PCR, after which size selection and purification were performed. Libraries were sequenced paired-end with 100 bp reads on an Illumina HiSeq2000. In the paper's pipeline: SOAPnuke was used to process the raw data, throwing out any read that contained adapters or uncalled bases, had a mean Phred below 15, or lacked an exact constant-primer or identifier match. COPE v1.2.5 was used to merge the high-quality paired reads, and each unique nucleotide sequence was defined as a clonotype. MiTCR v1.1 was used to align the clonotypes against IMGT TRBV, TRBD and TRBJ reference segments. The analysis was restricted to V-J combinations with a frequency above 0.0001, which together covered about 99% of the repertoires. A TCS score was defined as the ratio between F50 (clonal expansion) and ExV (chaos), using BLOSUM62-based TCRdist between CDR3 peptides within each V-J. Welch's t-statistics and random forest reduced around 520 V-J features to under 15, which were used in a naive Bayes classifier (R e1071). Using fastp at Q25 and MiXCR, TCRdb reprocessed the public reads and kept productive beta chains. Every CDR3 protein is listed once, alongside the most common genes and DNA of its rows. TCRdb, rather than the study authors, made the V and J calls. In all, the sample holds approximately 410,000 distinct CDR3 sequences, and approximately 15% of those were seen once. Of the sample, 13% is held by the ten largest clones.

Rearrangement joined TRBV7-2 to TRBJ2-7, with no reliable assignment of the D segment. The TCR originated in a man younger than 35 with Graves' ophthalmopathy. Sequencing was done on a sample of blood. The CDR3 sequence is CASSFGPTALEQYF. At the DNA level, the sequence is TGTGCCAGCAGCTTTGGACCAACAGCCTTGGAGCAGTACTTC. With the portions outside the CDR3 filled from the reference TRBV7-2 and TRBJ2-7 genes, the complete variable region becomes GAGVSQSPSNKVTEKGKDVELRCDPISGHTALYWYRQSLGQGLEFLIYFQGNSAPDKSGLPSDRFSAERTGGSVSTLTIQRTQQEDSAVYLCASSFGPTALEQYFGPGTRLTVT.